This T cell receptor (beta chain) was profiled in a study of shared T cell receptors in the human thymus (dated by TCRdb to about 2021). Background on the whole study: The study investigated the way shared, self-reactive T-cell receptor alpha chains are produced in the human thymus.

The protocol used for the library was the immunoSEQ multiplex PCR assay. TCRdb's version of the immuneACCESS table is confined to in-frame rearrangements and falls short of the full clone set. An unresolved V gene accounts for under half of the shortfall where checked; the remainder is of unknown origin. Present in this sample are roughly 710,000 clones, 70% to 90% of which were seen just once. The ten largest account for around 0.0099% of the sample. About this clone itself: It lacks a known antigen. No much larger clone exists at a distance of one base, and base qualities are not known.

The germline V gene (reference sequence) supplies CDR1 SGHKS and CDR2 YYEKEE. Between the V and J ends, shortened by 3 bases and 8 bases respectively, the junction contains 11 bases. The CDR3 sequence holds 13 residues, the cysteine and phenylalanine included. The kept DNA is CDR3 alone, 39 bases in frame from the first base. These data were also reused for a study on human thymus T cells. The second study's authors report: The donors were immunologically healthy infants in Finland who had open corrective cardiac surgery for congenital heart defects. Thymus tissue was collected as surgical resects that were removed during corrective cardiac surgery. Usage of V and J gene segments appeared to be biased in both the thymic and the peripheral blood repertoires. The related research found that thymic TCR repertoires overlapped highly between unrelated individuals. The study characterized TCR alpha and beta repertoires from under 10 infant thymus samples and a few related peripheral blood samples. The cohort included about six male and two female infants, with donor ages spanning 7 to 244 days. Thymocytes were released mechanically from tissue and stored at -70 °C as pellets of roughly 9.5-32 million cells. A QIAsymphony instrument was used to extract genomic DNA from frozen cell pellets. The immunoSEQ multiplex PCR assay was used to amplify the TCRB and TCRAD loci from a standardized quantity of quality-controlled genomic DNA. The V(D)J region was spanned by amplicons of a length sufficient to cover the CDR3 and to identify V and J genes. The commercial immunoSEQ service was used to sequence amplicons on an Illumina platform. Primer bias and sequencing errors were corrected as previously described, and TCRAD and TCRB definitions were based on the IMGT database. Repertoires were analysed with immunoSEQ Analyzer 3.0 and VDJTools, covering basic statistics, V/J segment usage, diversity estimates, rarefaction and pairwise overlap. To estimate diversity, the Chao1, ChaoE, Efron-Thisted, Shannon and inverse Simpson indices were applied, and diversity was also estimated on datasets down-sampled to the smallest sample. Repertoire overlap was determined by strict matching of CDR3 nucleotide sequence, V gene and J gene, and Jaccard-based multidimensional scaling clustering was applied. On average, roughly 800,000 unique TCRB clonotypes were obtained from thymus samples, compared with about 84,000 from blood samples.

The sequence is built from TRBV5-5 and TRBJ1-4; the D gene is possibly TRBD1, with 6 bases matching. This receptor was identified in a girl in the first two years of life with a congenital heart defect. Donor details come from another sample of the same person, matched by shared clones. Sample: thymocytes. In nucleotides, the sequence is TGTGCCAGCAGCTACCGGGACAACGAAAAACTGTTTTTT. Translated, it gives CASSYRDNEKLFF. Where the CDR3 stops, the reference TRBV5-5 and TRBJ1-4 genes take over; the full variable domain is DAGVTQSPTHLIKTRGQQVTLRCSPISGHKSVSWYQQVLGQGPQFIFQYYEKEERGRGNFPDRFSARQFPNYSSELNVNALLLGDSALYLCASSYRDNEKLFFGSGTQLSVL.